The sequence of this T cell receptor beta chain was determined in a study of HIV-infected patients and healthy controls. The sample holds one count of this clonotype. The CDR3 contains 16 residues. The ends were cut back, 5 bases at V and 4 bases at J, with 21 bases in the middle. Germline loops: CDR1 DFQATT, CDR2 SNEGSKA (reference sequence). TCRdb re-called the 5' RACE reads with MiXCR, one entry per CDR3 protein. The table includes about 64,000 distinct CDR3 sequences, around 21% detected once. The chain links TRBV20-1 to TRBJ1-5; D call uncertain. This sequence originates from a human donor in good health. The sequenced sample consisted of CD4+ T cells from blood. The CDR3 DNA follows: TGCAGTGCTCAAGGTTCCTTGTTAGGAGGGAATCAGCCCCAGCATTTT. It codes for CSAQGSLLGGNQPQHF.